The TCR beta chain under discussion was sequenced for a study of shared clonotypes between healthy human individuals. Study overall: With ages of 18 to 49, the donors were a couple of women and three men. The plates for each donor numbered three CD4 naive, three CD4 memory, two CD8 naive and one CD8 memory.

CD45RA-negative memory and CD45RA+ naive subsets were split from the CD4+ cells. Clones were read by immunoSEQ multiplex PCR, and TCRdb kept only the in-frame ones, dropping some. In the table there are roughly 1 million clones, about 84% of which are singletons. The CDR3 length is 20 residues. From germline, CDR1 is SGHTA and CDR2 FQGTGA. V was clipped by 2 bases and J by 2 bases; unmatched bases: 7. General study results and limits: Sequencing depth was a factor that was expected to affect clonotype sharing among donors.

In regard to this clone: Its target is unknown.

Specimen: memory CD4+ T cells from PBMCs. This sample's subset: CD45RA-negative fraction. V and J are TRBV7-3 and TRBJ2-6, with 15 nucleotides matching TRBD2. The sequence came from a man aged 18 to 29 in good health. Some clones in this sample may be carry-over from other donors' samples. The DNA for the CDR3 is TGTGCCAGCAGCTTAGGTCTGGGACTAGCGGGAGGTACTGGGGCCAACGTCCTGACTTTC. Amino acids: CASSLGLGLAGGTGANVLTF.